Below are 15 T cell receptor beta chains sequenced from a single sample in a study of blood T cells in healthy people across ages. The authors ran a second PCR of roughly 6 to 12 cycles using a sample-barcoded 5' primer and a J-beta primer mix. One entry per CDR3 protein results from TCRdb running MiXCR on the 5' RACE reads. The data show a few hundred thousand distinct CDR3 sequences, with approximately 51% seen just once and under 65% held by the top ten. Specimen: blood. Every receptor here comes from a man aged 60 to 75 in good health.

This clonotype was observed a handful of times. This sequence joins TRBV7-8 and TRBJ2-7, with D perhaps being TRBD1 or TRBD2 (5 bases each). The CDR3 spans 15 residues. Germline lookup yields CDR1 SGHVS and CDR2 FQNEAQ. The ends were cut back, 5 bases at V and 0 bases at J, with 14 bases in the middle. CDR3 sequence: CASSIYKGSSYEQYF. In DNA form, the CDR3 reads TGTGCCAGCAGCATATACAAGGGGAGCTCCTACGAGCAGTACTTC.

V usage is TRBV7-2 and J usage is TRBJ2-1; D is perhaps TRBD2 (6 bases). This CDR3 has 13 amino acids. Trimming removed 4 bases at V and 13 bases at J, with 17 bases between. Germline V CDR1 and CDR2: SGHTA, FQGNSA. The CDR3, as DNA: TGTGCCAGCAGCTCATGGCTAGCGAAGACTCAGTTCTTC. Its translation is CASSSWLAKTQFF.

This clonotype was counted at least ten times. CDR3 DNA sequence: TGTGCCAGCAGTTACGTCGGAGGGGCCGTACGGGAGACCCAGTACTTC. Its translation: CASSYVGGAVRETQYF. The chain recombines TRBV6-2 or TRBV6-3 with TRBJ2-5; tentatively, D is TRBD2 (6 bases). The CDR3 is 16 amino acids. The V and J ends lost 2 bases and 5 bases respectively, with 18 bases between them. The germline V gene has CDR1 MNHEY and CDR2 SVGEGT.

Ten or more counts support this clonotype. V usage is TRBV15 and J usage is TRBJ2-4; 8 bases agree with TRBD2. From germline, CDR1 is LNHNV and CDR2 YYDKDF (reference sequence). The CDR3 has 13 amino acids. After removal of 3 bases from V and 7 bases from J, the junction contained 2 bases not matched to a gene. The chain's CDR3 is CATSRGLDNIQYF. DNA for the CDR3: TGTGCCACCAGCAGGGGACTAGACAACATTCAGTACTTC.

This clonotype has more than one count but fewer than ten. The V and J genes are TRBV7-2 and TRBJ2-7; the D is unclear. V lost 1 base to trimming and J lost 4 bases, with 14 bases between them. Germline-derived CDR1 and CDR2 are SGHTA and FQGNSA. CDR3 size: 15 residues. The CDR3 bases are TGTGCCAGCAGCTTAGAGGGCTCCTACCAGTACGAGCAGTACTTC. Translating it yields CASSLEGSYQYEQYF. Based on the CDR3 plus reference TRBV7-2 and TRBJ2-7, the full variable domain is GAGVSQSPSNKVTEKGKDVELRCDPISGHTALYWYRQSLGQGLEFLIYFQGNSAPDKSGLPSDRFSAERTGGSVSTLTIQRTQQEDSAVYLCASSLEGSYQYEQYFGPGTRLTVT.

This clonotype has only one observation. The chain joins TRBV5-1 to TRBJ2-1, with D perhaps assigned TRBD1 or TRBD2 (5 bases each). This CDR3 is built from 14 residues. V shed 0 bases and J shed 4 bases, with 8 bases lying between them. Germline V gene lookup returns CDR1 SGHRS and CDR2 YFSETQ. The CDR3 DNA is TGCGCCAGCAGCTTGGTGGGGGTATACAATGAGCAGTTCTTC. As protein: CASSLVGVYNEQFF.

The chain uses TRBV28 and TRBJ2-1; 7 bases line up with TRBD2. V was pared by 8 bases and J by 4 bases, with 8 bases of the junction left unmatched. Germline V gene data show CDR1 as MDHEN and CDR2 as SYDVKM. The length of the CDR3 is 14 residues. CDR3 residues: CASHASGPYNEQFF. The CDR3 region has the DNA TGTGCCAGCCACGCTAGCGGCCCTTACAATGAGCAGTTCTTC.

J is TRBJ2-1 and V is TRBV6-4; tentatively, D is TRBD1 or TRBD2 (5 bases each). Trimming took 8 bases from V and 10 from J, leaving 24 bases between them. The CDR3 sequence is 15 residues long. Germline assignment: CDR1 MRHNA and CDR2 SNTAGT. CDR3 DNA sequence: TGTGCCAGCTCATCATCCCCGGGACCTAGTAGGGAGCAGTTCTTC. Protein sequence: CASSSSPGPSREQFF.

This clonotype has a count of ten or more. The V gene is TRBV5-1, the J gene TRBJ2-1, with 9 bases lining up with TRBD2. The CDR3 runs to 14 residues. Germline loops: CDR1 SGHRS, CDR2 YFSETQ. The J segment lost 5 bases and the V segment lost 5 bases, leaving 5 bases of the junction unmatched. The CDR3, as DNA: TGCGCCAGCAGTCTTAGCGGGAGTCACAATGAGCAGTTCTTC. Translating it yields CASSLSGSHNEQFF. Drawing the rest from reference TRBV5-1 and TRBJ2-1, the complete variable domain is KAGVTQTPRYLIKTRGQQVTLSCSPISGHRSVSWYQQTPGQGLQFLFEYFSETQRNKGNFPGRFSGRQFSNSRSEMNVSTLELGDSALYLCASSLSGSHNEQFFGPGTRLTVL.

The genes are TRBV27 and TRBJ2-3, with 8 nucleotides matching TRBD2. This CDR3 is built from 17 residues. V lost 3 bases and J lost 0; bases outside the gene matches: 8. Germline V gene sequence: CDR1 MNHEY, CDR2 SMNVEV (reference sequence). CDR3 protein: CASSFRKRGSSTDTQYF. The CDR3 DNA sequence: TGTGCCAGCAGTTTTCGAAAGCGGGGGTCTAGCACAGATACGCAGTATTTT.

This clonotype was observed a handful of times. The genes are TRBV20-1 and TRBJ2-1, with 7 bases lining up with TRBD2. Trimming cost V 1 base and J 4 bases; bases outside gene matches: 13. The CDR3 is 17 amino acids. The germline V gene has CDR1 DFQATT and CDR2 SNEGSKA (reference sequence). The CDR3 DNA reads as TGCAGTGCTAGAGCTTCCAGCGGGGTTGGGCGATACAATGAGCAGTTCTTC. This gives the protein CSARASSGVGRYNEQFF.

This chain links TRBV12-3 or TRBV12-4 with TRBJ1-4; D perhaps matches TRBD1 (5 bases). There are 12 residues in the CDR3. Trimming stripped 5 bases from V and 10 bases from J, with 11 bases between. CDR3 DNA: TGTGCCAGCAGTCTTCAAAGGGGAAAACTGTTTTTT. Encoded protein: CASSLQRGKLFF.

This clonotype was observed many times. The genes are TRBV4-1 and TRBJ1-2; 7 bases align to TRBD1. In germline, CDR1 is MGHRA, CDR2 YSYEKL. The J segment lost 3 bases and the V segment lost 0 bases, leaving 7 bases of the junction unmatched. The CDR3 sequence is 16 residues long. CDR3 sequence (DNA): TGCGCCAGCAGCCAAGATGACCAGGGGGGGGACTATGGCTACACCTTC. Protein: CASSQDDQGGDYGYTF.

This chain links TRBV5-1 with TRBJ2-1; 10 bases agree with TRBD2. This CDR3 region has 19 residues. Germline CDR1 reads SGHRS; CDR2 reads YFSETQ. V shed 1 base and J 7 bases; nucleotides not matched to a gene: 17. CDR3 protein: CASSLIGGLMTSGQNEQFF. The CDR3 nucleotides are TGCGCCAGCAGCTTGATAGGGGGCTTGATGACTAGCGGGCAGAATGAGCAGTTCTTC.

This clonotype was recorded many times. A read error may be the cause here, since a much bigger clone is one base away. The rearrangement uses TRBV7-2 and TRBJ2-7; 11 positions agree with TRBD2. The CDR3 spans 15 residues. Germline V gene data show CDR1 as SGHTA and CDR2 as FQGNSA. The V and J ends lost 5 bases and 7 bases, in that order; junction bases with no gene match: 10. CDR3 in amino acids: CASSAHSGRGNEQYF. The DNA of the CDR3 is TGTGCCAGCAGCGCACATAGCGGGAGGGGGAATGAGCAGTACTTC.